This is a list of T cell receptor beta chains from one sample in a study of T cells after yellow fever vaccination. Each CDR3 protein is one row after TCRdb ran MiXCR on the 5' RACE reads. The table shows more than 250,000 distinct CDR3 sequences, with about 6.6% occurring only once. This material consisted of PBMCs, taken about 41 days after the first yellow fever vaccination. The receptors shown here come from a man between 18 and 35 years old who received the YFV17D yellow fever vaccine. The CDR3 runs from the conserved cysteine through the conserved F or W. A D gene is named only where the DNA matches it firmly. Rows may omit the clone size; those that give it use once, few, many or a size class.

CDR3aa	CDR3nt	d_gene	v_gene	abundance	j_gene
CASSPGSDGRAAFF	TGTGCCAGCAGCCCCGGGTCTGACGGTAGAGCGGCTTTCTTT	.	TRBV3-1	many	TRBJ1-1
CASSPGTRAIDTQYF	TGTGCCAGCAGCCCCGGGACTAGAGCTATAGATACGCAGTATTTT	TRBD2	TRBV7-3	many	TRBJ2-3
CASSLGGGNQETQYF	TGTGCCAGCAGCTTGGGCGGGGGGAACCAAGAGACCCAGTACTTC	TRBD2	TRBV5-4	few	TRBJ2-5
CASRSPWGTGDMVTGELFF	TGTGCCAGCAGATCCCCTTGGGGGACAGGGGATATGGTCACCGGGGAGCTGTTTTTT	TRBD1	TRBV6-4	few	TRBJ2-2
CASSPSSGGAGSYNEQFF	TGTGCCAGCTCGCCTTCTAGCGGGGGGGCCGGTTCCTACAATGAGCAGTTCTTC	TRBD2	TRBV18	few	TRBJ2-1
CSVERPPGEDTQYF	TGCAGCGTTGAACGGCCGCCGGGAGAAGATACGCAGTATTTT	.	TRBV29-1	few	TRBJ2-3
CASRPGLRGAKAPYEQYF	TGTGCCAGCAGGCCAGGGCTTCGGGGGGCGAAAGCTCCCTACGAGCAGTACTTC	.	TRBV3-1	few	TRBJ2-7
CASSSGALETQYF	TGTGCCAGCAGCTCAGGGGCCTTGGAGACCCAGTACTTC	.	TRBV7-2	few	TRBJ2-5
CATSRDQGLDSYEQYF	TGTGCCACCAGCAGAGATCAGGGCCTAGACTCCTACGAGCAGTACTTC	.	TRBV15	.	TRBJ2-7
CASSEVVGLRADTQYF	TGTGCCAGCAGTGAAGTGGTGGGGCTACGCGCAGATACGCAGTATTTT	.	TRBV2	few	TRBJ2-3
CSGVGNQETQYF	TGCAGTGGTGTAGGGAACCAAGAGACCCAGTACTTC	.	TRBV20-1	few	TRBJ2-5
CASSLGTGVYGYIF	TGCGCCAGCAGCTTGGGGACAGGGGTCTATGGCTACATCTTC	TRBD1	TRBV5-1	.	TRBJ1-2
CASSSQSSNEKLFF	TGTGCCAGTAGTTCACAGTCCTCTAATGAAAAACTGTTTTTT	.	TRBV19	.	TRBJ1-4
CASSLGALGQGANGANVLTF	TGTGCCAGCAGCTTAGGGGCCCTCGGACAGGGGGCAAATGGGGCCAACGTCCTGACTTTC	TRBD1	TRBV11-2	few	TRBJ2-6